This T cell receptor beta chain was captured in a study of CD8 T cells in Susac syndrome. Study observations and caveats: Acknowledgment was made by the study that its TCR sequencing and HLA analysis involved a relatively small number of individuals.

This clonotype was detected only once. Antigen specificity is unknown. An amount of RNA that ranged from roughly 0.45 to 1 ug was reverse transcribed with random hexamers. The TCR beta CDR3 was amplified by immunoSEQ multiplex PCR across 54 Vbeta, 13 Jbeta. MiXCR, applied by TCRdb to the immunoSEQ multiplex PCR reads, yields one record per CDR3 protein. The sample yields about 180,000 distinct CDR3 sequences, approximately 96% seen once. The V gene's germline CDR1 is GTSNPN and CDR2 SVGIG (reference sequence). Unmatched junction bases numbered 3, after V lost 0 bases and J lost 4 bases. The length of the CDR3 is 14 residues. The sequenced target, TCR beta, came from blood CD8+ and CD4+ T cells. Negative isolation yielded the CD8+ and CD4+ T cells, while FACS enriched the TEMRA cells.

Sequencing was carried out using CD4+ T cells from PBMCs. The sequence was obtained from a human donor with multiple sclerosis. The chain uses TRBV30 and TRBJ2-1; TRBD2 matches at 7 bases. This CDR3 is CAWSVSGGYNEQFF. The CDR3, as DNA: TGTGCCTGGAGTGTATCCGGGGGGTACAATGAGCAGTTCTTC.